The 24 T cell receptor beta chains below all came from one sample that was sequenced in a study of cytomegalovirus exposure and HLA in healthy donors. Libraries were prepared by immunoSEQ multiplex PCR; TCRdb keeps only in-frame clonotypes and omits some of them. The repertoire has some 140,000 clones, 80% to 90% of them found once; the top ten carry roughly 3%. The sequenced sample was PBMCs. The receptors shown here come from a man aged 18 to 35 in good health and CMV-seronegative.

V usage is TRBV5-1 and J usage is TRBJ2-5, with TRBD1 matching over 8 bases. The V and J ends lost 1 base and 3 bases, in that order; junction bases with no gene match: 2. Germline V gene lookup returns CDR1 SGHRS and CDR2 YFSETQ. The length of the CDR3 is 14 residues. In DNA form, the CDR3 reads TGCGCCAGCAGCTTGCAGGGGGCAGAAGAGACCCAGTACTTC. The encoded protein is CASSLQGAEETQYF.

This chain uses TRBV7-9 with TRBJ2-1; 10 bases align to TRBD2. CDR3 size: 13 residues. CDR1 is SEHNR, CDR2 FQNEAQ, per germline (reference sequence). V was pared by 11 bases and J by 6 bases, with 7 bases of the junction left unmatched. The CDR3, as DNA: TGTGCCCAAGCAACTAGCGGGGCCAATGAGCAGTTCTTC. Protein product: CAQATSGANEQFF.

The chain links TRBV29-1 to TRBJ2-1; possibly TRBD1 for D (5 bases). CDR1 and CDR2 (germline): SQVTM, ANQGSEA. The CDR3 has 12 residues. Trimming shortened V by 4 bases and J by 9 bases, and 13 bases separated the two germline ends. The CDR3 DNA reads as TGCAGCGTTGTCCAGGGTGGGGTTGAGCAGTTCTTC. It codes for CSVVQGGVEQFF.

CDR3 protein: CAWVRTSGRAGELFF. The CDR3 DNA sequence: TGTGCCTGGGTCCGGACTAGCGGGAGGGCCGGGGAGCTGTTTTTT. V and J are TRBV30 and TRBJ2-2; TRBD2 matches at 15 bases. V lost 5 bases, J lost 6 bases, and 4 bases stayed unmatched. There are 15 residues in the CDR3. From germline, CDR1 is GTSNPN and CDR2 SVGIG (reference sequence).

This chain joins TRBV30 and TRBJ2-5; TRBD2 aligns across 7 bases. Germline V gene lookup returns CDR1 GTSNPN and CDR2 SVGIG (reference sequence). This CDR3 spans 15 amino acids. J was trimmed by 7 bases and V by 2 bases; bases with no gene match: 13. The CDR3 loop reads CAWSSSGGGSGTQYF. In nucleotides, the CDR3 is TGTGCCTGGAGTTCTAGCGGTGGGGGAAGCGGGACCCAGTACTTC.

This clone was counted once. The chain uses TRBV28 and TRBJ2-1; no definite D call. Germline V gives CDR1 MDHEN, CDR2 SYDVKM. CDR3 length: 12 amino acids. Trimming shortened V by 3 bases and J by 4 bases, and 4 bases separated the two germline ends. The CDR3 sequence: CASSLTYNEQFF. The CDR3 region has the DNA TGTGCCAGCAGTTTGACTTACAATGAGCAGTTCTTC.

The chain is built from TRBV13 and TRBJ2-7; 9 bases are a match to TRBD1. Germline CDR1 is PRHDT and CDR2 is FYEKMQ (reference sequence). The J segment lost 2 bases and the V segment lost 0 bases, leaving 5 bases of the junction unmatched. This CDR3 contains 16 residues. The CDR3 here is CASSLGLDRGPYEQYF. The DNA for the CDR3 is TGTGCCAGCAGCTTAGGACTGGACAGGGGCCCCTACGAGCAGTACTTC.

The chain recombines TRBV5-1 with TRBJ1-6, with D perhaps TRBD1 (6 bases). Between the trimmed V and J ends, which lost 0 bases and 7 bases, there was a span of 8 bases. The CDR3 length is 14 residues. Germline V gene data show CDR1 as SGHRS and CDR2 as YFSETQ. CDR3 in DNA: TGCGCCAGCAGCTTGGGGGACATGAATTCACCCCTCCACTTT. This encodes CASSLGDMNSPLHF.

V usage is TRBV9 and J usage is TRBJ1-6; unclear D gene. V was pared by 4 bases and J by 0 bases, with 14 bases between. The V gene's germline CDR1 is SGDLS and CDR2 YYNGEE. The CDR3 contains 17 residues. As DNA, the CDR3 is TGTGCCAGCAGCCTTACTCCCCTGAGCTCCTATAATTCACCCCTCCACTTT. It codes for CASSLTPLSSYNSPLHF.

In this sample, this clone turned up a few times. V is TRBV6-1 and J is TRBJ2-5; the match to TRBD2 covers 8 bases. The CDR3 covers 16 residues. The germline V gene encodes CDR1 MNHNS and CDR2 SASEGT. V shed 1 base, J shed 3 bases, and the junction held 7 bases outside the gene matches. The CDR3 DNA is TGTGCCAGCAGTGAAGAAAGTAGCGGGGCCAAAGAGACCCAGTACTTC. Its protein product is CASSEESSGAKETQYF.

The chain employs TRBV27 and TRBJ1-5; TRBD1 agrees at 7 bases. The ends lost 8 bases at V and 0 bases at J; junction bases unmatched: 4. The CDR3 covers 14 residues. Per the germline V gene, CDR1 is MNHEY and CDR2 is SMNVEV (reference sequence). The CDR3 region has the DNA TGTGCCAGCGCGGGACAGTATAGCAATCAGCCCCAGCATTTT. This codes for CASAGQYSNQPQHF.

V usage is TRBV28 and J usage is TRBJ2-1; 10 bases align to TRBD2. V lost 5 bases, J lost 7 bases, and 14 bases stayed unmatched. The V gene's germline CDR1 is MDHEN and CDR2 SYDVKM. The CDR3 spans 17 residues. CDR3 protein: CASSPPQREGRGNEQFF. CDR3 in DNA: TGTGCCAGCAGTCCACCTCAGCGGGAGGGCCGGGGTAATGAGCAGTTCTTC.

The rearrangement joins TRBV5-1 to TRBJ2-6; maybe TRBD2 (5 bases). CDR3 length: 18 amino acids. The germline V gene has CDR1 SGHRS and CDR2 YFSETQ. The V end was cut by 0 bases, the J end by 4 bases, with 17 bases between. The CDR3 sequence: CASSLVGFGVRGANVLTF. DNA for the CDR3: TGCGCCAGCAGCTTGGTAGGTTTCGGGGTCAGGGGGGCCAACGTCCTGACTTTC. Filled out from reference TRBV5-1 and TRBJ2-6, the complete variable domain reads KAGVTQTPRYLIKTRGQQVTLSCSPISGHRSVSWYQQTPGQGLQFLFEYFSETQRNKGNFPGRFSGRQFSNSRSEMNVSTLELGDSALYLCASSLVGFGVRGANVLTFGAGSRLTVL.

This sequence joins TRBV29-1 and TRBJ1-2; 8 bases are shared with TRBD1. Germline-derived CDR1 and CDR2 are SQVTM and ANQGSEA. The CDR3 loop spans 11 amino acids. J gave up 6 bases and V 6 bases, and 3 bases lay outside the gene matches. In nucleotides, the CDR3 is TGCAGCGTGGACAGGGACAATGGCTACACCTTC. This sequence encodes CSVDRDNGYTF. Looking up the rest from reference TRBV29-1 and TRBJ1-2 gives the full variable domain: SAVISQKPSRDICQRGTSLTIQCQVDSQVTMMFWYRQQPGQSLTLIATANQGSEATYESGFVIDKFPISRPNLTFSTLTVSNMSPEDSSIYLCSVDRDNGYTFGSGTRLTVV.

The rearrangement joins TRBV2 to TRBJ2-7, with 7 positions matching TRBD2. Germline assignment: CDR1 SNHLY and CDR2 FYNNEI. The CDR3 spans 14 residues. After removal of 7 bases from V and 1 base from J, the junction contained 7 bases not matched to a gene. The CDR3 DNA follows: TGTGCCAGCACCACCGGGACTATATCCTACGAGCAGTACTTC. Residues: CASTTGTISYEQYF.

The DNA for the CDR3 is TGTGCCAGCAGCTTAATATCTGAAGCTTTCTTT. It yields the protein CASSLISEAFF. V and J are TRBV7-9 and TRBJ1-1; D uncertain. The CDR3 spans 11 residues. Germline V gene lookup returns CDR1 SEHNR and CDR2 FQNEAQ (reference sequence). Trimming took 2 bases from V and 6 from J, leaving 4 bases between them.

This chain uses TRBV5-5 with TRBJ2-5, with D perhaps matching TRBD2 (5 bases). With 0 bases removed from V and 0 bases from J, the gap between germline ends came to 12 bases. Germline V gene lookup returns CDR1 SGHKS and CDR2 YYEKEE (reference sequence). The CDR3 covers 16 residues. CDR3 amino acids: CASSLAGGLDQETQYF. CDR3 DNA sequence: TGTGCCAGCAGCTTGGCAGGCGGGCTGGACCAAGAGACCCAGTACTTC.

The chain combines TRBV6-4 with TRBJ1-1, with a weak D call TRBD1 (6 bases). V gave up 5 bases and J gave up 4 bases, with 17 bases separating them. The CDR3 is made up of 15 amino acids. Looked up from germline, CDR1 is MRHNA and CDR2 is SNTAGT. The CDR3 sequence: CASSFRGDGSTEAFF. Here the CDR3 DNA reads TGTGCCAGCAGTTTCAGGGGTGATGGAAGCACTGAAGCTTTCTTT.

The genes are TRBV15 and TRBJ1-1, with D possibly TRBD1 on 5 matching bases. Trimming took 0 bases from V and 7 from J, leaving 12 bases between them. This CDR3 spans 14 amino acids. Germline V gene lookup returns CDR1 LNHNV and CDR2 YYDKDF (reference sequence). Here the CDR3 reads CATSRDWARDEAFF. CDR3 bases: TGTGCCACCAGCAGAGATTGGGCCAGGGATGAAGCTTTCTTT.

The chain is built from TRBV14 and TRBJ2-3; 7 bases fit TRBD1. The CDR3 is 15 amino acids. The J segment lost 0 bases and the V segment lost 1 base, leaving 1 base of the junction unmatched. Germline lookup yields CDR1 SGHDN and CDR2 FVKESK. Written as DNA, the CDR3 is TGTGCCAGCAGCCAAGGACAGGGCAGCACAGATACGCAGTATTTT. This gives the protein CASSQGQGSTDTQYF.

The chain combines TRBV28 with TRBJ2-4, with 12 bases that match TRBD2. The CDR3 is made up of 17 amino acids. Germline V lookup: CDR1 MDHEN, CDR2 SYDVKM. Trimming took 5 bases from V and 6 from J; bases not matched to a gene: 11. The DNA for the CDR3 is TGTGCCAGCAGTCCTTCTCGACTAGCGGGAGTGTTAAACATTCAGTACTTC. This codes for CASSPSRLAGVLNIQYF.

V is TRBV28 and J is TRBJ2-5; weak D call: TRBD1 (6 bases). Germline V gene lookup returns CDR1 MDHEN and CDR2 SYDVKM. The V end lost 7 bases, the J end lost 1 base, and 16 bases lay between the germline ends. The CDR3 extends over 15 amino acids. CDR3 sequence (DNA): TGTGCCAGCAATCTCTTAGGACAGATCCAAGAGACCCAGTACTTC. This gives the protein CASNLLGQIQETQYF.

The chain employs TRBV14 and TRBJ1-6, with D perhaps TRBD1 (6 bases). Germline V CDR1 and CDR2: SGHDN, FVKESK. The CDR3 contains 14 residues. The V and J ends lost 4 bases and 7 bases respectively, with 11 bases between them. CDR3 DNA sequence: TGTGCCAGCAGCCGCGACAGGCCCAATTCACCCCTCCACTTT. As protein: CASSRDRPNSPLHF.

V is TRBV2 and J is TRBJ2-7; D might be TRBD1 (6 bases). The CDR3 is 14 amino acids. Deletions cut 4 bases from V and 3 bases from J, with 13 bases between. The V gene's germline CDR1 is SNHLY and CDR2 FYNNEI. CDR3 sequence: CASSALGAGYEQYF. The CDR3 DNA sequence: TGTGCCAGCAGTGCCTTGGGGGCGGGCTACGAGCAGTACTTC.